This T cell receptor (beta chain) was identified in a study of T cell repertoires in cytomegalovirus infection. This clonotype was counted many times. In TCRdb, the reads were re-called with MiXCR into one record per CDR3 protein. The top ten clones hold 1.5% to 2% of a sample with under 250,000 distinct CDR3 sequences, 10% to 15% of them seen once. This CDR3 comprises 16 residues. Per germline, CDR1 SGHTA and CDR2 FQGNSA. Trimming pared 1 base from V and 0 bases from J, leaving 12 bases between. The sequencing sample was made of PBMCs. This sequence originates from a human donor in good health (CMV status not recorded). Some clones in this sample may be carry-over from other donors' samples. The chain carries TRBV7-2 and TRBJ2-5; tentative D call: TRBD2 (6 bases). In nucleotides, the CDR3 is TGTGCCAGCAGCTTAGACGGAGGGAGCGACCAAGAGACCCAGTACTTC. It yields the protein CASSLDGGSDQETQYF.